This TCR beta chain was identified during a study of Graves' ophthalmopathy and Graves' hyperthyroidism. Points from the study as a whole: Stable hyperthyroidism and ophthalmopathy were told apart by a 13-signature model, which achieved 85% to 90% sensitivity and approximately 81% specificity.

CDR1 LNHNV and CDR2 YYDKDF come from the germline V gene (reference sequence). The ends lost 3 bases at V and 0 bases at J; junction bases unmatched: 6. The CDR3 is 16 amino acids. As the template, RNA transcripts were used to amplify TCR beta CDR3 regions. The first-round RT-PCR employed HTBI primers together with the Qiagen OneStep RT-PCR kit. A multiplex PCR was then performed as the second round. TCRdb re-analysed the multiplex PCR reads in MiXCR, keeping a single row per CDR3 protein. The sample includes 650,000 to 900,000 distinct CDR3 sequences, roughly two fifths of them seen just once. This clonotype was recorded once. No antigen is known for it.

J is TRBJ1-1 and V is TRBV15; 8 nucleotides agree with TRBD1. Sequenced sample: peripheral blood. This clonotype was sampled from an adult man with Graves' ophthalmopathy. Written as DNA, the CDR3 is TGTGCCACCAGCAGTCGTCAGGGGGCGATGAACACTGAAGCTTTCTTT. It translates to CATSSRQGAMNTEAFF.